The sequence of this TCR beta chain was determined in a study of long-term antiretroviral therapy in people with HIV. Concerning this clone: One end of the junction does not line up with germline, which may come from a read error.

The CDR3 runs to 12 residues. Germline-derived CDR1 and CDR2 are SGHVS and FQNEAQ. immunoSEQ v3.0 was run at survey level. Some clones are missing from TCRdb's copy, which holds only in-frame ones; the method was immunoSEQ multiplex PCR. The data contain 35,000 to 40,000 clones, roughly 88% of them singletons. The chain carries TRBV7-8 and TRBJ1-1; a possible D gene is TRBD1 (5 bases). Here the sequenced sample was unsorted PBMCs, taken 2.2 years after starting antiretroviral therapy. The TCR sequence derives from a young man with HIV. DNA for the CDR3: TGTGCCAGCAGCCTAGCCCCAGGGTCAGCTTTCTTT. Its translation: CASSLAPGSAFF.